The subject of this entry is one T cell receptor beta chain. Its antigen is currently unknown. This record comes from a study of T cell responses to AZD1222 COVID-19 vaccine. Whole-study findings and limits: Targets within unmutated variant regions were reportedly found for nearly half of spike-specific TCRs. The donor cohort was predominantly white British with a female majority, and clonal diversity may have been underestimated.

Measured with immunoSEQ multiplex PCR; TCRdb has only the in-frame clones, and not every one. This sample yields approximately 150,000 clones, of which about 90% are seen a single time; about 6% belongs to the top ten. Germline V gives CDR1 SGHRS, CDR2 YFSETQ. The CDR3 consists of 20 residues. V shed 4 bases, J shed 0 bases, and the junction held 18 bases outside the gene matches. This receptor was taken from an adult who received the AZD1222 COVID-19 vaccine. The sample in question was peripheral blood, obtained 28 days after the second AZD1222 dose. This chain joins TRBV5-1 and TRBJ2-1, with 8 bases aligning to TRBD2. Here the CDR3 DNA reads TGCGCCAGCAGCCCTAGAGCGAGCGGGAGTTTCCGGAGCTCCTACAATGAGCAGTTCTTC. Its translation: CASSPRASGSFRSSYNEQFF.